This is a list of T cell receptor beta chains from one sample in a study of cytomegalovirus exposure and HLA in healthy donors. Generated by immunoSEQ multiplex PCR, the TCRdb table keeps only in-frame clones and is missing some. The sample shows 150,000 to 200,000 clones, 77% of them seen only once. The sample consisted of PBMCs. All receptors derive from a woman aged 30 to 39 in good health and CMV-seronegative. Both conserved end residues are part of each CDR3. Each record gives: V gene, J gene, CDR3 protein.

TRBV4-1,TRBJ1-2,CASSGPHTGNAYGYTF
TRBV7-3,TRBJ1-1,CASSSGEGTEAFF
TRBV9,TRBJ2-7,CASSVGGGDRDEQYF
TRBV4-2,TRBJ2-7,CASSQQQGPGSYEQYF
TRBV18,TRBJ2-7,CASSPSPGMSSYEQYF
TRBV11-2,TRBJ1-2,CASSLDLGGYPGYTF
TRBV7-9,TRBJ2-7,CSSSLDLSRGYEQYF
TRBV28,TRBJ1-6,CASTRGQINSPLHF
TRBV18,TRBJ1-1,CASSPGGSSGDTEAFF
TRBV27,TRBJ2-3,CASSFRLAGEVGQGDTQYF
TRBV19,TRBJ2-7,CASKRDNSYEQYF
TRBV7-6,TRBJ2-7,CASSSRQGPQGEQYF
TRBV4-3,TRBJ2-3,CASSQLSAGGDTQYF
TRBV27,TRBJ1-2,CASSSRGETRSGGPYGYTF
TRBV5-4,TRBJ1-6,CASSLEWTSPGSPLHF
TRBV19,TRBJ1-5,CASSIREGLEQPQHF
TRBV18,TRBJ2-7,CASSRPTGGRSYEQYF
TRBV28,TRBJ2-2,CASSGRVTGELFF
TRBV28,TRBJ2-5,CASSLPGPGEETQYF
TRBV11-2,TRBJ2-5,CASTRTGGWETQYF
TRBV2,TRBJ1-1,CASSVQGSGDTEAFF
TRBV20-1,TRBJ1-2,CSARQTGDPF
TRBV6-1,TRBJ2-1,CASATSGTDNEQFF
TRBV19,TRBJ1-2,CASSIRGSYGYTF
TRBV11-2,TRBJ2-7,CASSFEGAGEQYF
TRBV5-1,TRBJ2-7,CASSSVGGVGGGYEQYF
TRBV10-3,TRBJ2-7,CATTSGGPYEQYF
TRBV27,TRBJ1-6,CASSYSFSDSPLHF
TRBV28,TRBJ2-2,CASRRPGRITGELFF
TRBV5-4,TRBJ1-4,CASSLLSDRGEKLFF
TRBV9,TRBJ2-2,CASSVDVYSTGELFF
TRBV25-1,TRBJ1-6,CASSEVRGDKVPLHF
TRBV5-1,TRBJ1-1,CASSSGTGALNTEAFF
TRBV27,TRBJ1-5,CASSLSYPGHTYQPQHF
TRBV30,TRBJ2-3,CAWSSLGQRTDTQYF
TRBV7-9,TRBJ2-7,CASSGAGSYEQYF
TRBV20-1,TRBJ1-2,CSALDRGGYPF
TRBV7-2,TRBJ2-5,CASSLEGAEGTQYF
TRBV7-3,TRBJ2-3,CASSPLGSITDTQYF
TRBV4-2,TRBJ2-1,CASSVGLAGYNEQFF
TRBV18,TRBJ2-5,CASSPQLSWTGGETQYF
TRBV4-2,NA,CASSQRETLQGSFSDEQYF
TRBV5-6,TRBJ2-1,CASLDSVYNEQFF